These 26 T cell receptor beta chains share one sample of origin, sequenced in a study of T cell changes during pregnancy in multiple sclerosis. The assay was immunoSEQ multiplex PCR, and TCRdb's table has in-frame clones only and misses some. The table lists under 55,000 clones, 92% of them singletons. Material: CD4+ T cells from peripheral blood mononuclear cells, obtained after pregnancy. These receptors all come from a female donor in good health, enrolled as a control in a pregnancy study.

J is TRBJ2-7 and V is TRBV28; weak D call: TRBD1 (5 bases). Germline CDR1 and CDR2: MDHEN and SYDVKM. The V gene lost 3 bases and the J gene lost 2 bases, with 17 bases spanning the gap. This CDR3 is built from 16 residues. The CDR3 DNA reads as TGTGCCAGCAGTTTCAGCCTTCAGGGCTTGACCTACGAGCAGTACTTC. This encodes CASSFSLQGLTYEQYF.

The chain joins TRBV5-1 to TRBJ2-3; a weak D match, TRBD2 (6 bases). Germline loops: CDR1 SGHRS, CDR2 YFSETQ. V lost 0 bases to trimming and J lost 3 bases, with 8 bases between them. This CDR3 is 14 amino acids long. The CDR3 loop reads CASSLGLVTDTQYF. CDR3 coding DNA: TGCGCCAGCAGCTTGGGACTAGTTACAGATACGCAGTATTTT.

The chain carries TRBV10-1 and TRBJ2-7; the D is unclear. V was trimmed by 4 bases and J by 0 bases, leaving 4 bases between them. Germline values: CDR1 WNHNN, CDR2 SYGVQD (reference sequence). This CDR3 region has 12 residues. CDR3 loop: CASSVSSYEQYF. CDR3 in DNA: TGCGCCAGCAGTGTCAGCTCCTACGAGCAGTACTTC.

This sequence joins TRBV6-1 and TRBJ2-3; D is perhaps TRBD1 (6 bases). Trimming pared 7 bases from V and 4 bases from J, leaving 9 bases between. CDR1 is MNHNS, CDR2 SASEGT, per germline. The CDR3 is 12 residues long. The CDR3 coding sequence is TGTGCCAGCAAAGGGGGAGCAGATACGCAGTATTTT. Translated, it gives CASKGGADTQYF.

The chain has TRBV15 and TRBJ1-2, with D possibly TRBD1 on 6 matching bases. Germline V CDR1 and CDR2: LNHNV, YYDKDF (reference sequence). The ends were cut back, 5 bases at V and 3 bases at J, with 34 bases in the middle. The CDR3 runs 21 residues. DNA of the CDR3: TGTGCCACCAGCGGCACTACCTATACCACGCGAACAGGAGGGGGGGACTATGGCTACACCTTC. As protein: CATSGTTYTTRTGGGDYGYTF.

V and J are TRBV11-2 and TRBJ2-5; TRBD1 aligns across 7 bases. The CDR3 extends over 14 amino acids. J lost 5 bases, V lost 2 bases, and 5 bases had no gene match. From germline, CDR1 is SGHAT and CDR2 FQNNGV. The CDR3 spells CASSLSRGMETQYF. CDR3 bases: TGTGCCAGCAGCTTAAGCAGGGGGATGGAGACCCAGTACTTC.

The chain recombines TRBV29-1 with TRBJ2-7; no clear D. Trimming left V 5 bases short and J 2 bases short, with 13 bases between. The CDR3 has 13 amino acids. Germline-derived CDR1 and CDR2 are SQVTM and ANQGSEA. The CDR3 protein is CSVSDGRAYEQYF. The CDR3 coding sequence is TGCAGCGTTTCCGATGGCCGGGCCTACGAGCAGTACTTC.

V is TRBV5-8 and J is TRBJ2-3; D not resolved. With 4 bases removed from V and 6 bases from J, the gap between germline ends came to 9 bases. Germline CDR1 and CDR2: SGHTS and YDEGEE. The CDR3 consists of 12 residues. DNA of the CDR3: TGTGCCAGCAGCCCCAGATGGGATACGCAGTATTTT. Translated: CASSPRWDTQYF.

The gene calls are TRBV6-1 and TRBJ1-3; 7 bases are a match to TRBD1. J was trimmed by 7 bases and V by 1 base; bases with no gene match: 13. Germline V CDR1 and CDR2: MNHNS, SASEGT. This CDR3 spans 17 amino acids. CDR3 residues: CASSEGVQGRWSNTIYF. CDR3 DNA: TGTGCCAGCAGTGAAGGAGTACAGGGGCGTTGGAGTAACACCATATATTTT.

The chain combines TRBV18 with TRBJ2-3, with D maybe TRBD2 (6 bases). CDR1 is KGHSH, CDR2 LQKENI, per germline. The CDR3 sequence is 14 residues long. V lost 3 bases and J 4 bases, leaving 11 bases between the germline ends. The CDR3 DNA is TGTGCCAGCTCACCTCCCTCGGGAGCAGATACGCAGTATTTT. Amino acid sequence: CASSPPSGADTQYF.

The chain couples TRBV15 to TRBJ2-5; D ambiguous. CDR1 and CDR2 (germline): LNHNV, YYDKDF (reference sequence). Trimming cost V 2 bases and J 3 bases, with 10 bases left between them. The CDR3 runs 14 residues. As DNA, the CDR3 is TGTGCCACCAGCAGACTAAGCGCCGAAGAGACCCAGTACTTC. This sequence encodes CATSRLSAEETQYF.

The chain links TRBV19 to TRBJ1-5; D gene unclear. CDR3 length equals 12 residues. V was shortened by 6 bases and J by 3 bases, with 6 bases between the two germline ends. Germline CDR1 is LNHDA and CDR2 is SQIVND (reference sequence). The CDR3 DNA sequence: TGTGCCAGTAGGAGGTTCAATCAGCCCCAGCATTTT. Amino acid sequence: CASRRFNQPQHF.

The chain joins TRBV7-9 to TRBJ2-1; 7 nucleotides align to TRBD1. V shed 2 bases and J 0 bases; nucleotides not matched to a gene: 4. This CDR3 contains 16 residues. Germline assignment: CDR1 SEHNR and CDR2 FQNEAQ (reference sequence). The CDR3 loop is CASSLQDRSSYNEQFF. The CDR3 DNA reads TGTGCCAGCAGCTTACAGGACAGGAGCTCCTACAATGAGCAGTTCTTC.

The rearrangement uses TRBV29-1 and TRBJ2-2; TRBD2 might be the D (6 bases). CDR1 and CDR2 (germline): SQVTM, ANQGSEA. The CDR3 totals 12 residues. The V gene lost 5 bases and the J gene lost 6 bases, with 10 bases spanning the gap. The chain's CDR3 is CSVSGSPGELFF. CDR3 bases: TGCAGCGTTAGCGGGTCCCCCGGGGAGCTGTTTTTT.

The CDR3 loop is CASSLSGPRDTQYF. Here the CDR3 DNA reads TGTGCCAGCAGTTTAAGCGGGCCCCGGGATACGCAGTATTTT. The V and J genes are TRBV7-9 and TRBJ2-3; possible D gene TRBD2, 6 bases. The length of the CDR3 is 14 residues. CDR1 and CDR2 from the germline V gene are SEHNR and FQNEAQ (reference sequence). V was cut by 6 bases and J by 6 bases, with 16 bases left in between.

The chain joins TRBV7-2 to TRBJ1-1; D not resolved. The CDR3 is 14 amino acids. Germline CDR1 SGHTA, CDR2 FQGNSA. V lost 7 bases to trimming and J lost 4 bases, with 16 bases between them. The CDR3 DNA follows: TGTGCCAGCACCCACCCATGGAGAGGCACTGAAGCTTTCTTT. It encodes CASTHPWRGTEAFF.

This chain joins TRBV6-5 and TRBJ1-4; D ambiguous. Germline values: CDR1 MNHEY, CDR2 SVGAGI. V was trimmed by 6 bases and J by 0 bases, leaving 8 bases between them. This CDR3 contains 14 residues. CDR3 amino acids: CASSRLATNEKLFF. For the CDR3, the DNA is TGTGCCAGCAGCCGACTTGCAACTAATGAAAAACTGTTTTTT.

The chain joins TRBV27 to TRBJ1-3; D not certain. The germline gives CDR1 MNHEY, CDR2 SMNVEV (reference sequence). V lost 6 bases, J lost 2 bases, and 5 bases lay in between. The CDR3 runs 12 residues. CDR3 DNA sequence: TGTGCCAGCAGGGGCGCTGGAAACACCATATATTTT. This translates into CASRGAGNTIYF.

The chain has TRBV5-4 and TRBJ2-3, with a tentative D call TRBD2 (5 bases). The ends were cut back, 3 bases at V and 3 bases at J, with 8 bases in the middle. Per germline, CDR1 SGHNT and CDR2 YYREEE (reference sequence). The CDR3 is 13 amino acids. Here the CDR3 reads CASSYSGTDTQYF. The CDR3 region has the DNA TGTGCCAGCAGCTACTCGGGGACAGATACGCAGTATTTT.

This clone was found once. The chain couples TRBV7-8 to TRBJ2-3; 10 bases line up with TRBD2. Germline values: CDR1 SGHVS, CDR2 FQNEAQ. The CDR3 has 15 amino acids. V shed 5 bases and J 0 bases; nucleotides not matched to a gene: 2. The CDR3 sequence: CASSTLAGSTDTQYF. CDR3 DNA: TGTGCCAGCAGCACACTAGCGGGGAGCACAGATACGCAGTATTTT.

This clone showed up just once. This rearrangement joins TRBV9 to TRBJ1-1; no reliable D call. V was cut by 3 bases and J by 0 bases, with 6 bases left in between. CDR1 is SGDLS, CDR2 YYNGEE, per germline. The CDR3 contains 13 residues. The CDR3 sequence is CASSEHVNTEAFF. DNA for the CDR3: TGTGCCAGCAGCGAACACGTGAACACTGAAGCTTTCTTT.

This clone appeared a single time. The chain joins TRBV20-1 to TRBJ2-7; 7 nucleotides match TRBD1. After removal of 4 bases from V and 9 bases from J, the junction contained 6 bases not matched to a gene. The germline CDR1 and CDR2 sequences are DFQATT and SNEGSKA (reference sequence). This CDR3 contains 11 residues. The CDR3 loop is CSATQGSGQYF. CDR3 DNA sequence: TGCAGTGCTACACAGGGGTCCGGGCAGTACTTC.

The chain joins TRBV5-1 to TRBJ2-7; 7 positions agree with TRBD2. With V trimmed by 1 base and J by 6 bases, 19 bases remained unmatched. The germline gives CDR1 SGHRS, CDR2 YFSETQ. The CDR3 extends over 18 amino acids. The CDR3 DNA is TGCGCCAGCAGCTTGAACGGGGGGTCTCCAGCGGGAATGATCGAGCAGTACTTC. It codes for CASSLNGGSPAGMIEQYF.

This sequence joins TRBV29-1 and TRBJ2-7; weak D call: TRBD1 (6 bases). V lost 7 bases and J 3 bases, leaving 13 bases between the germline ends. The V gene's germline CDR1 is SQVTM and CDR2 ANQGSEA. This CDR3 contains 12 residues. This CDR3 reads CSDDRCHYEQYF. CDR3 coding DNA: TGCAGCGATGACAGGTGCCACTACGAGCAGTACTTC.

This clone was observed a handful of times. This chain connects TRBV6-1 to TRBJ2-7; 9 bases are shared with TRBD2. This CDR3 region has 14 residues. V shed 7 bases and J 3 bases; nucleotides not matched to a gene: 7. Germline-derived CDR1 and CDR2 are MNHNS and SASEGT. This CDR3 is CASILLAGHYEQYF. The DNA for the CDR3 is TGTGCCAGCATACTTCTAGCGGGGCACTACGAGCAGTACTTC.

This clone was counted once. V gene TRBV21-1 combines with J gene TRBJ1-2; the table names TRBD1, a call not compared with the DNA. TRBV21-1 is classified as a pseudogene. The CDR3 is made up of 16 amino acids. This CDR3 is CASSKTKGARSYGYTF. The DNA of the CDR3 is TGTGCCAGCAGCAAAACAAAAGGGGCCAGGTCCTATGGCTACACCTTC.